One and the same sample provided the 5 T cell receptor beta chains below, sequenced in a study of CD8 T cell repertoires and HIV-1 epitope variants. Libraries were prepared by immunoSEQ multiplex PCR; TCRdb keeps only in-frame clonotypes and omits some of them. The sample includes 4,000 to 6,000 clones, 65% to 70% of them seen just once. These receptors' antigens are unknown. The sequenced material came from cultured CD8+ T cells derived from PBMCs. These receptors were taken from a male donor with HIV.

The gene calls are TRBV5-4 and TRBJ2-7; tentatively, D is TRBD2 (5 bases). The V end lost 0 bases, the J end lost 0 bases, and 7 bases lay between the germline ends. CDR1 is SGHNT, CDR2 YYREEE, per germline (reference sequence). The CDR3 has 14 residues. CDR3 coding DNA: TGTGCCAGCAGCTTGGAAGCGGCCTCCTACGAGCAGTACTTC. Translation: CASSLEAASYEQYF.

The chain has TRBV28 and TRBJ1-2; D may be TRBD1 (5 bases). Germline V gives CDR1 MDHEN, CDR2 SYDVKM. Trimming removed 10 bases at V and 11 bases at J, with 14 bases between. This CDR3 comprises 10 residues. The CDR3 coding sequence is TGTGCCACTACCCTTGGGACGTACACCTTC. Its protein is CATTLGTYTF.

The J gene is TRBJ2-1, the V gene TRBV11-2, with TRBD2 matching over 9 bases. The CDR3 sequence is 16 residues long. V lost 6 bases to trimming and J lost 7 bases; unmatched junction nucleotides: 13. Looked up from germline, CDR1 is SGHAT and CDR2 is FQNNGV. The CDR3 coding sequence is TGTGCCAGCAGACAAGAGGGCGGGAGGGCCAGAAATGAGCAGTTCTTC. It yields the protein CASRQEGGRARNEQFF.

The CDR3 nucleotides are TGTGCCAGCAGCGCCGGGACTTCCAATGAGCAGTTCTTC. Protein: CASSAGTSNEQFF. The J gene is TRBJ2-1, the V gene TRBV5-6; TRBD2 is a possible D gene (6 bases). Looked up from germline, CDR1 is SGHDT and CDR2 is YYEEEE. The CDR3 loop spans 13 amino acids. V gave up 4 bases and J gave up 6 bases, with 11 bases separating them.

The chain joins TRBV15 to TRBJ2-5; TRBD2 matches 9 bases. The J segment lost 5 bases and the V segment lost 0 bases, leaving 4 bases of the junction unmatched. Germline V gene sequence: CDR1 LNHNV, CDR2 YYDKDF (reference sequence). The CDR3 contains 15 residues. This chain's CDR3 is CATSRDRLAGETQYF. CDR3 nucleotide sequence: TGTGCCACCAGCAGAGATAGGCTAGCGGGGGAGACCCAGTACTTC.